The rows below give T cell receptor beta chains drawn from one sample of a study of shared clonotypes between healthy human individuals. Only in-frame clones appear in the TCRdb table, and some are missing; sequencing was by immunoSEQ multiplex PCR. The repertoire includes some 300,000 clones, around 70% of them detected once, and about 9.4% sits in the top ten. The specimen sequenced was memory CD4+ T cells sorted from blood. These receptor sequences come from a man aged 25 to 40 in good health. Each CDR3 is given with its conserved first and last residue. The D gene is left open where the match is weak. The size of a clone is reported for some rows only, either as once, few or many, or as a class for expanded clones.

J gene: TRBJ1-1
D gene: NA
CDR3 length: 13
clone size: NA
V gene: TRBV7-9
CDR3 DNA: TGTGCCAGCACTCAGGGAGGGAACACTGAAGCTTTCTTT
CDR3 protein: CASTQGGNTEAFF

J gene: TRBJ1-2
D gene: NA
CDR3 length: 17
clone size: NA
V gene: TRBV28
CDR3 DNA: TGTGCCAGCAGGGATACAGGGTTTTCCCTGAAAGGGACTGGCTACACCTTC
CDR3 protein: CASRDTGFSLKGTGYTF

J gene: TRBJ2-5
D gene: TRBD1
CDR3 length: 14
clone size: few
V gene: TRBV5-4
CDR3 DNA: TGTGCCAGCAGCTTAAAGGACAGGGAAGAGACCCAGTACTTC
CDR3 protein: CASSLKDREETQYF

J gene: TRBJ2-5
D gene: NA
CDR3 length: 16
clone size: NA
V gene: TRBV5-4
CDR3 DNA: TGTGCCAGCAGCTTGGGAGGGGTGGCGGTCCAAGAGACCCAGTACTTC
CDR3 protein: CASSLGGVAVQETQYF

J gene: TRBJ2-1
D gene: NA
CDR3 length: 14
clone size: NA
V gene: TRBV6-4
CDR3 DNA: TGTGCCAGCAGCAGGGACCACTCCTACAATGAGCAGTTCTTC
CDR3 protein: CASSRDHSYNEQFF

J gene: TRBJ1-5
D gene: NA
CDR3 length: 16
clone size: NA
V gene: TRBV6-1
CDR3 DNA: TGTGCCAGCAGTGACCCAGGGTCGGGGCGAAATCAGCCCCAGCATTTT
CDR3 protein: CASSDPGSGRNQPQHF

J gene: TRBJ1-1
D gene: NA
CDR3 length: 11
clone size: few
V gene: TRBV11-2
CDR3 DNA: TGTGCCAGCAGCTTAGTGGCTGAAGCTTTCTTT
CDR3 protein: CASSLVAEAFF

J gene: TRBJ2-3
D gene: TRBD2
CDR3 length: 17
clone size: NA
V gene: TRBV2
CDR3 DNA: TGTGCCAGCAGTAGGGGGACTAGCGGGAAACGCACAGATACGCAGTATTTT
CDR3 protein: CASSRGTSGKRTDTQYF

J gene: TRBJ2-4
D gene: NA
CDR3 length: 16
clone size: NA
V gene: TRBV15
CDR3 DNA: TGTGCCACCAGCAGCCCCACTGGGGCGGCCAAAAACATTCAGTACTTC
CDR3 protein: CATSSPTGAAKNIQYF

J gene: TRBJ1-2
D gene: NA
CDR3 length: 14
clone size: NA
V gene: TRBV2
CDR3 DNA: TGTGCCAGCAGTGTCACAGAGATGACCTATGGCTACACCTTC
CDR3 protein: CASSVTEMTYGYTF

J gene: TRBJ2-7
D gene: TRBD2
CDR3 length: 16
clone size: NA
V gene: TRBV5-1
CDR3 DNA: TGCGCCAGCAGCTTGGTGCCTAGCGGGAGCTCCTACGAGCAGTACTTC
CDR3 protein: CASSLVPSGSSYEQYF

J gene: TRBJ2-4
D gene: TRBD2
CDR3 length: 20
clone size: many
V gene: TRBV5-1
CDR3 DNA: TGCGCCAGCAGCCCGGAACTAGCGGGAGTTACCGGCATAGCCAAAAACATTCAGTACTTC
CDR3 protein: CASSPELAGVTGIAKNIQYF

J gene: TRBJ1-2
D gene: NA
CDR3 length: 16
clone size: NA
V gene: TRBV28
CDR3 DNA: TGTGCCAGCAGTTTATGGGGGGTTGGGGCTAACTATGGCTACACCTTC
CDR3 protein: CASSLWGVGANYGYTF